This T cell receptor (beta chain) was recorded in a study of technical replicates of blood from a few donors (dated by TCRdb to about 2017). As for this clone: Its antigen is unknown. Per-base qualities were not stored, and no clone one base away is much larger.

Compared with germline, V lacks 5 bases and J lacks 2 bases; bases without a gene match: 16. The CDR3 runs 18 amino acids, cysteine and phenylalanine included. CDR3 DNA is the only sequence kept; it has 54 bases, read in frame from the first base. CDR1 and CDR2, looked up from the germline V gene (reference sequence), are LNHDA and SQIVND. The library was built by means of the immunoSEQ multiplex PCR assay. TCRdb obtained this table from immuneACCESS and retained in-frame rearrangements with V and J assigned. These tables miss some clones; where compared with another copy, unresolved V genes account for less than half of the shortfall, and the remainder is unexplained. Here the sample has roughly 85,000 clones; 94% occur a single time. 0.26% of the sample rests with the top ten.

The origin of this receptor is a human donor in good health. The chain joins TRBV19 to TRBJ2-7, and 9 junction bases match TRBD2. Sequences were obtained from T cells isolated from PBMCs. The encoded CDR3 is CASSLRAGGTLATYEQYF. Read as DNA, the sequence is TGTGCCAGTAGTCTGAGAGCGGGGGGTACCCTTGCGACCTACGAGCAGTACTTC.